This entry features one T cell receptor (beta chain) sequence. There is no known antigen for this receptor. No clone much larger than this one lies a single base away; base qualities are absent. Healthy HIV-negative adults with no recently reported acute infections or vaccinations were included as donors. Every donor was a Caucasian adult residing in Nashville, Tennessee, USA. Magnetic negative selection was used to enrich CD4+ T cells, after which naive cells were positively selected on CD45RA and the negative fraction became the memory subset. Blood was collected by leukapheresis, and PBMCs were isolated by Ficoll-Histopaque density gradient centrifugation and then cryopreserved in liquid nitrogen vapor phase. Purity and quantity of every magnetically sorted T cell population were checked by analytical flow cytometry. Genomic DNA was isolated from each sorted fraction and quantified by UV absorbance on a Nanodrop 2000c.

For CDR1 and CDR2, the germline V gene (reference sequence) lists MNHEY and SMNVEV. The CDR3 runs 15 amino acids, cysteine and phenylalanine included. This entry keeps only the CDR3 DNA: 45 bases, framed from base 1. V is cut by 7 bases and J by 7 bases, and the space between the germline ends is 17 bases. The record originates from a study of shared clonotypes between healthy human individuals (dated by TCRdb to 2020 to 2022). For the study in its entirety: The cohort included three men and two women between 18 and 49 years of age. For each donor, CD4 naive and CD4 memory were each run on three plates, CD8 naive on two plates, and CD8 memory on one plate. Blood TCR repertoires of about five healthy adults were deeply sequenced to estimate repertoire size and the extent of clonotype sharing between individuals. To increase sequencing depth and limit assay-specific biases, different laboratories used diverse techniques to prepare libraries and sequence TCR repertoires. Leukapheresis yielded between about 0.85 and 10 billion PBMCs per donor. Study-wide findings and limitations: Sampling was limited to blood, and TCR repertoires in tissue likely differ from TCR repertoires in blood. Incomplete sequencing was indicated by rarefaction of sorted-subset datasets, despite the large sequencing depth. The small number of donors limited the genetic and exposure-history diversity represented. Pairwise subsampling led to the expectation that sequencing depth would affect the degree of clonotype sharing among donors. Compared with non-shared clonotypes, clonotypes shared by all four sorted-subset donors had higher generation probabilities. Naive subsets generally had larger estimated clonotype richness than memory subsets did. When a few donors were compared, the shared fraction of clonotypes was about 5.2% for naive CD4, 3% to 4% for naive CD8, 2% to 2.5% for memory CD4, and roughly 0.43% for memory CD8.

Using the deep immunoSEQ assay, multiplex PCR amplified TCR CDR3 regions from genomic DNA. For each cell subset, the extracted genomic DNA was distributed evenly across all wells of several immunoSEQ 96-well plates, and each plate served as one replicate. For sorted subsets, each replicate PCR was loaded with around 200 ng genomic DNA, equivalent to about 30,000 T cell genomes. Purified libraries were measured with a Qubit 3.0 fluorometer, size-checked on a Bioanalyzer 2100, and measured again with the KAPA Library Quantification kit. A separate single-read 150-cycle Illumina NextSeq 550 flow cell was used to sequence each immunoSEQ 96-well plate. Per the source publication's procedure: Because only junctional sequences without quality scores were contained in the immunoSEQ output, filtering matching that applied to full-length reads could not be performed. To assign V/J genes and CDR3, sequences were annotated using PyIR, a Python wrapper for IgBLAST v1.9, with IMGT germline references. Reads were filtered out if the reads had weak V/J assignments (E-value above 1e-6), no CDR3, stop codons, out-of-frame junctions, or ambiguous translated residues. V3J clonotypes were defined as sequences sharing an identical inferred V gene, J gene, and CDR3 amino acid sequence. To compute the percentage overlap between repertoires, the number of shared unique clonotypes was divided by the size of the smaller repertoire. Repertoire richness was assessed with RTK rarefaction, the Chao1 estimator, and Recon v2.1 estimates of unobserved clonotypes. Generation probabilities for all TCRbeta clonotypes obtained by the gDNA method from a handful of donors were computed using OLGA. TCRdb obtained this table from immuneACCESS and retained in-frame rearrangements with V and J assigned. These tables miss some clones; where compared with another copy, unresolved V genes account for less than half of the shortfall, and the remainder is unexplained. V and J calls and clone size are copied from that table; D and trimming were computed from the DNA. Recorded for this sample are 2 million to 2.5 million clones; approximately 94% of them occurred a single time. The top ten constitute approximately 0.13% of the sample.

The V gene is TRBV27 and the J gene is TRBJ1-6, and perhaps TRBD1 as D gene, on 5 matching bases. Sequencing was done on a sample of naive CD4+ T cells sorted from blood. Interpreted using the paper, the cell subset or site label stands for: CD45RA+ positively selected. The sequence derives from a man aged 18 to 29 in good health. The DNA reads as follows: TGTGCCAGCACCGGATTCAGGGTAGGAAATTCACCCCTCCACTTT. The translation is CASTGFRVGNSPLHF.